These 19 T cell receptor beta chains were sequenced from one sample in a study of cytomegalovirus exposure and HLA in healthy donors. The study ran its PCR with 60 Vbeta and 13 Jbeta primers. Repertoires were generated with immunoSEQ multiplex PCR, while TCRdb's copy carries only in-frame clones and drops some. Altogether approximately 110,000 clones are present, about three quarters being singletons, with the ten largest covering about 1.8%. What was sequenced was PBMCs. Source of these receptors: a man aged 45-65 years in good health and CMV-seronegative.

This clone was counted a single time. The J gene is TRBJ1-6, the V gene TRBV6-5, with D perhaps TRBD1 (6 bases). The germline gives CDR1 MNHEY, CDR2 SVGAGI. The CDR3 runs to 15 residues. V was clipped by 6 bases and J by 4 bases, with 13 bases between them. In DNA form, the CDR3 reads TGTGCCAGCAGCCCTGGACAGTCTTATAATTCACCCCTCCACTTT. Encoded protein: CASSPGQSYNSPLHF.

The chain joins TRBV5-4 to TRBJ1-2, with 8 bases lining up with TRBD1. The V gene's germline CDR1 is SGHNT and CDR2 YYREEE (reference sequence). The CDR3 covers 14 residues. V dropped 1 base and J dropped 4; count of bases not matched to a gene: 3. In DNA, the CDR3 is TGTGCCAGCAGCTTGCCCCAGGGGGCCTATGGCTACACCTTC. This encodes CASSLPQGAYGYTF.

This clone was recorded once. The chain links TRBV28 to TRBJ2-7; possibly TRBD1 for D (5 bases). V dropped 5 bases and J dropped 3 bases, with 8 bases sitting between them. Per germline, CDR1 MDHEN and CDR2 SYDVKM. The CDR3 has 12 amino acids. CDR3 DNA sequence: TGTGCCAGCAGTAGGGGTTACTACGAGCAGTACTTC. It encodes CASSRGYYEQYF.

This clone was counted only a few times. The V gene is TRBV6-5, the J gene TRBJ2-7; 11 nucleotides line up with TRBD2. V shed 5 bases and J 1 base; nucleotides not matched to a gene: 1. Germline assignment: CDR1 MNHEY and CDR2 SVGAGI. The CDR3 runs 14 residues. CDR3 loop: CASSPSGGSYEQYV. In nucleotides, the CDR3 is TGTGCCAGCAGTCCTAGCGGGGGGTCCTACGAGCAGTACGTC.

This chain connects TRBV2 to TRBJ2-3, with a weak D call TRBD1 (10 bases). The CDR3 runs to 13 residues. CDR1 and CDR2 from the germline V gene are SNHLY and FYNNEI. V dropped 11 bases and J dropped 5 bases, with 17 bases sitting between them. CDR3 in DNA: TGTGCCGACAGGGGGCGGGAGGGAGATACGCAGTATTTT. Its protein is CADRGREGDTQYF.

This chain joins TRBV28 and TRBJ2-2, with D possibly TRBD1 on 6 matching bases. The CDR3 length is 16 residues. Trimming left V 2 bases short and J 0 bases short, with 10 bases between. The germline CDR1 and CDR2 sequences are MDHEN and SYDVKM. The CDR3: CASSLRGSPNTGELFF. The CDR3 nucleotides read TGTGCCAGCAGTTTAAGGGGGTCCCCGAACACCGGGGAGCTGTTTTTT.

V and J are TRBV7-9 and TRBJ1-2; 7 bases are a match to TRBD1. With 4 bases clipped from V and 5 bases from J, the junction kept 13 bases outside the gene matches. Germline V lookup: CDR1 SEHNR, CDR2 FQNEAQ (reference sequence). The CDR3 is 16 amino acids. The CDR3 protein is CASSSGSRDRSYGYTF. In DNA form, the CDR3 reads TGTGCCAGCAGCTCCGGGAGCAGGGACAGAAGTTATGGCTACACCTTC.

The genes are TRBV6-5 and TRBJ2-7, with D perhaps matching TRBD2 (6 bases). From germline, CDR1 is MNHEY and CDR2 SVGAGI. V was trimmed by 6 bases and J by 2 bases, leaving 14 bases between them. This CDR3 is 14 amino acids long. The CDR3 is CASRRGTDTYEQYF. The CDR3 DNA reads TGTGCCAGCAGGCGCGGGACGGATACCTACGAGCAGTACTTC.

This clone was counted between two and nine times. The chain recombines TRBV5-5 with TRBJ2-5; TRBD1 aligns across 7 bases. This CDR3 region has 16 residues. The V gene's germline CDR1 is SGHKS and CDR2 YYEKEE (reference sequence). Unmatched junction bases numbered 16, after V lost 6 bases and J lost 5 bases. CDR3 sequence: CASTRPGTAAGETQYF. The CDR3 DNA is TGTGCCAGCACCCGGCCCGGGACAGCGGCTGGGGAGACCCAGTACTTC.

The chain has TRBV19 and TRBJ1-1; the D gene is possibly TRBD1 (6 bases). The CDR3 loop spans 15 amino acids. Germline V CDR1 and CDR2: LNHDA, SQIVND (reference sequence). V was pared by 7 bases and J by 3 bases, with 18 bases between. The CDR3 loop is CASKRNRDTDTEAFF. CDR3 in DNA: TGTGCCAGTAAGAGGAACAGGGACACGGACACTGAAGCTTTCTTT. Based on the CDR3 plus reference TRBV19 and TRBJ1-1, the full variable domain is DGGITQSPKYLFRKEGQNVTLSCEQNLNHDAMYWYRQDPGQGLRLIYYSQIVNDFQKGDIAEGYSVSREKKESFPLTVTSAQKNPTAFYLCASKRNRDTDTEAFFGQGTRLTVV.

On this clone: The germline gene is not matched at one end of the junction; a read error may be the cause. V and J are TRBV7-9 and TRBJ1-2; weak D call: TRBD1 (5 bases). The CDR3 consists of 14 residues. The germline V gene encodes CDR1 SEHNR and CDR2 FQNEAQ (reference sequence). CDR3 DNA: TGTTCCAGCAGCTTAACAGGAACGGGTTATGGCTACACCTTC. Its translation is CSSSLTGTGYGYTF. Combining the CDR3 with reference TRBV7-9 and TRBJ1-2 gives the whole variable domain DTGVSQNPRHKITKRGQNVTFRCDPISEHNRLYWYRQTLGQGPEFLTYFQNEAQLEKSRLLSDRFSAERPKGSFSTLEIQRTEQGDSAMYLCSSSLTGTGYGYTFGSGTRLTVV.

The chain recombines TRBV6-6 with TRBJ2-7, with TRBD1 matching over 8 bases. Looked up from germline, CDR1 is MNHNY and CDR2 is SVGAGI (reference sequence). The CDR3 totals 14 residues. V dropped 7 bases and J dropped 4; count of bases not matched to a gene: 9. The chain's CDR3 is CASTESGQVYEQYF. CDR3 nucleotides: TGTGCCAGCACAGAATCGGGACAGGTTTACGAGCAGTACTTC.

This chain uses TRBV7-9 with TRBJ2-2, with unresolved D. Germline V gives CDR1 SEHNR, CDR2 FQNEAQ (reference sequence). The CDR3 contains 13 residues. V lost 4 bases and J 8 bases, leaving 11 bases between the germline ends. CDR3 residues: CASSSGASGELFF. In DNA form, the CDR3 reads TGTGCCAGCAGCTCCGGAGCATCGGGGGAGCTGTTTTTT.

This chain joins TRBV6-5 and TRBJ1-5, with 8 bases aligning to TRBD1. Germline CDR1 is MNHEY and CDR2 is SVGAGI. This CDR3 is 14 amino acids long. The ends lost 6 bases at V and 5 bases at J; junction bases unmatched: 6. In nucleotides, the CDR3 is TGTGCCAGCAGCCGACAGGGGAACGATCAGCCCCAGCATTTT. It yields the protein CASSRQGNDQPQHF.

J is TRBJ1-2 and V is TRBV19; 8 bases are a match to TRBD1. The germline V gene encodes CDR1 LNHDA and CDR2 SQIVND (reference sequence). The V gene end was trimmed by 11 bases and the J gene end by 2 bases; junction bases not matched to a gene: 4. This CDR3 is built from 12 residues. The CDR3 sequence: CAGRDRNYGYTF. Here the CDR3 DNA reads TGTGCCGGACGGGACAGGAACTATGGCTACACCTTC. The full variable domain, rest sourced from reference TRBV19 and TRBJ1-2, is DGGITQSPKYLFRKEGQNVTLSCEQNLNHDAMYWYRQDPGQGLRLIYYSQIVNDFQKGDIAEGYSVSREKKESFPLTVTSAQKNPTAFYLCAGRDRNYGYTFGSGTRLTVV.

This clone was seen more than once but under ten times. This chain links TRBV2 with TRBJ1-1; 7 bases agree with TRBD1. J gave up 4 bases and V 4 bases, and 9 bases lay outside the gene matches. The CDR3 consists of 15 residues. Per germline, CDR1 SNHLY and CDR2 FYNNEI. In nucleotides, the CDR3 is TGTGCCAGCAGTGTCCCCGGGACAGTAGGCACTGAAGCTTTCTTT. Translating it yields CASSVPGTVGTEAFF.

This clone has just a few counts. This sequence joins TRBV6-5 and TRBJ1-4, with 7 bases matching TRBD1. V shed 5 bases and J 3 bases; nucleotides not matched to a gene: 6. The CDR3 consists of 15 residues. Germline V lookup: CDR1 MNHEY, CDR2 SVGAGI. This chain's CDR3 is CASSAQGVSNEKLFF. CDR3 DNA: TGTGCCAGCAGTGCCCAGGGGGTATCTAATGAAAAACTGTTTTTT.

The chain uses TRBV5-1 and TRBJ2-7, with 7 bases identical to TRBD2. The germline V gene encodes CDR1 SGHRS and CDR2 YFSETQ. The CDR3 runs 19 residues. V was pared by 2 bases and J by 2 bases, with 19 bases of the junction left unmatched. The CDR3 DNA reads as TGCGCCAGCAGCTTTTGGCTCTCCGAGGAAGCGGGGTTTACCTACGAGCAGTACTTC. Its translation: CASSFWLSEEAGFTYEQYF.

The chain combines TRBV21-1 with TRBJ2-4; the table's TRBD2 call for D was not verified on the DNA. TRBV21-1 is reported as a pseudogene. The CDR3 contains 16 residues. The CDR3 region is CASSRPGGATKNIQYF. The CDR3 coding sequence is TGTGCCAGCAGCCGACCGGGGGGCGCAACCAAAAACATTCAGTACTTC.